This T cell receptor (beta chain) was identified in a study of Graves' ophthalmopathy and Graves' hyperthyroidism. Beta-chain TCR CDR3 regions were amplified from RNA transcripts. The first round was an RT-PCR with HTBI primers, and the second round was a multiplex PCR. TCRdb itself ran the multiplex PCR reads through MiXCR, one entry per CDR3 protein. The sample shows 600,000 to 650,000 distinct CDR3 sequences, about 20% of them seen only once. There are many counts of this clonotype. Its matching antigen is unknown. The CDR3 totals 16 residues. V trimming: 5 bases; J trimming: 0 bases; junction bases outside the gene matches: 7. Germline V gene lookup returns CDR1 MNHNS and CDR2 SASEGT. General study results and limits: The model predicted ophthalmopathy progression with roughly 71% sensitivity and less than 80% specificity. Blood also held most thyroid clonotypes expanded above 0.001 frequency.

This TCR came from a woman younger than 30 with stable Graves' hyperthyroidism. Some clones in this sample may be carry-over from other donors' samples. The rearrangement joins TRBV6-1 to TRBJ1-2; 9 bases are a match to TRBD1. Source material: peripheral blood. CDR3 residues: CASSTGTGRTNYGYTF. CDR3 DNA: TGTGCCAGCAGTACCGGGACAGGGAGGACTAACTATGGCTACACCTTC.